The T cell receptor (beta chain) under discussion was sequenced for a study of cytomegalovirus exposure and HLA in healthy donors. Study-wide context: Earlier, 150 million to 200 million T cells were analyzed, and 117 million unique TCR beta sequences were found among them.

The CDR3 length is 14 residues. Germline assignment: CDR1 SNHLY and CDR2 FYNNEI. V was pared by 8 bases and J by 3 bases, with 8 bases of the junction left unmatched. With respect to this clone: Its antigen is currently unknown.

Regarding the study as a whole: Across donors, most TCRs were seen rarely, yet some public ones were widespread. Certain indistinguishable V segments, among them TRBV6-2 and TRBV6-3, were excluded.

Use of 60 Vbeta and 13 Jbeta primers characterized the PCR. Measured with immunoSEQ multiplex PCR; TCRdb has only the in-frame clones, and not every one. Of some 130,000 clones in the sample, about two thirds were seen once. This chain links TRBV2 with TRBJ2-3, with 7 positions matching TRBD1. The source material was PBMCs. The source of this sequence is a woman aged 55-69 years in good health and CMV-seropositive. As DNA, the CDR3 is TGTGCCAGCTTCCCCCGGACAGGTACAGATACGCAGTATTTT. Protein: CASFPRTGTDTQYF.